The 26 T cell receptor beta chains presented below share a single source sample, sequenced in a study of PD-1 blockade in classical Hodgkin lymphoma. Stated time point: cycle 4 day 1 (C4D1), after less than seven weeks of nivolumab. Every patient experienced relapse after autologous stem cell transplantation, and brentuximab vedotin exposure varied. The protocol was immunoSEQ multiplex PCR, while the TCRdb copy is restricted to in-frame clones and leaves out a portion. The sample carries about 64,000 clones, about 90% recorded once. The sequenced sample was peripheral blood mononuclear cells (PBMCs), obtained before the fourth cycle of nivolumab. The source of these receptors is a human donor with classical Hodgkin lymphoma.

The chain combines TRBV5-6 with TRBJ1-5; D uncertain. The CDR3 contains 16 residues. V dropped 0 bases and J dropped 0 bases, with 10 bases sitting between them. CDR1 is SGHDT and CDR2 is YYEEEE in the germline V gene. The CDR3 loop reads CASSLAGGPSNQPQHF. In DNA form, the CDR3 reads TGTGCCAGCAGCTTGGCCGGAGGGCCTAGCAATCAGCCCCAGCATTTT.

The genes are TRBV4-2 and TRBJ2-3; TRBD1 matches 7 bases. V was clipped by 1 base and J by 4 bases; unmatched bases: 8. This CDR3 region has 16 residues. Germline loops: CDR1 LGHNA, CDR2 YNFKEQ. The CDR3 bases are TGTGCCAGCAGCCAAGCAGATTGGCAGGGGGCAGATACGCAGTATTTT. Its protein is CASSQADWQGADTQYF.

This chain connects TRBV2 to TRBJ2-7; tentatively, D is TRBD1 (7 bases). CDR3 length equals 14 residues. Trimming took off 3 bases at V and 1 base at J, with 10 bases between the two ends. In germline, CDR1 is SNHLY, CDR2 FYNNEI. The CDR3 DNA follows: TGTGCCAGCAGTGACGCAGGGGGGTCCTACGAGCAGTACTTC. Protein sequence: CASSDAGGSYEQYF.

This rearrangement joins TRBV6-1 to TRBJ1-3; weak D call: TRBD1 (6 bases). The V and J ends lost 6 bases and 3 bases respectively, with 15 bases between them. Germline V gives CDR1 MNHNS, CDR2 SASEGT. This CDR3 spans 15 amino acids. CDR3 sequence (DNA): TGTGCCAGCAGAGTTGCCGGGGGCTTTGGAAACACCATATATTTT. Translating gives CASRVAGGFGNTIYF.

The rearrangement joins TRBV2 to TRBJ1-1, with D maybe TRBD1 (6 bases). Per germline, CDR1 SNHLY and CDR2 FYNNEI. V dropped 7 bases and J dropped 6 bases, with 12 bases sitting between them. This CDR3 has 12 amino acids. The CDR3 reads CASMYGGPEAFF. CDR3 nucleotide sequence: TGTGCCAGCATGTACGGGGGCCCTGAAGCTTTCTTT.

The V call is TRBV28, the J call TRBJ1-1; no reliable D call. V shed 10 bases and J shed 4 bases, with 7 bases lying between them. The CDR3 has 10 residues. Germline loops: CDR1 MDHEN, CDR2 SYDVKM. This chain's CDR3 is CATFSTEAFF. The CDR3 DNA reads TGTGCCACCTTCTCCACTGAAGCTTTCTTT.

V gene TRBV6-5 combines with J gene TRBJ2-7; TRBD1 might be the D (6 bases). Looked up from germline, CDR1 is MNHEY and CDR2 is SVGAGI. The CDR3 contains 14 residues. V lost 11 bases and J 5 bases, leaving 22 bases between the germline ends. CDR3 loop: CAATSAQGTNEQYF. The CDR3 DNA reads TGTGCCGCAACCTCGGCCCAGGGGACGAACGAGCAGTACTTC.

The genes are TRBV6-6 and TRBJ1-1; D not resolved. The CDR3 is made up of 15 amino acids. From germline, CDR1 is MNHNY and CDR2 SVGAGI (reference sequence). V lost 0 bases and J lost 0, with 8 bases in between. The CDR3 DNA follows: TGTGCCAGCAGTTACTCGTGGCAGATGAACACTGAAGCTTTCTTT. Translated: CASSYSWQMNTEAFF.

The chain recombines TRBV2 with TRBJ2-2; D is possibly TRBD2 (5 bases). This CDR3 has 13 residues. In germline, CDR1 is SNHLY, CDR2 FYNNEI. V was shortened by 7 bases and J by 4 bases, with 10 bases between the two germline ends. DNA of the CDR3: TGTGCCAGCACCCCCCTAGCCACCGGGGAGCTGTTTTTT. Translated, it gives CASTPLATGELFF.

The chain employs TRBV5-4 and TRBJ2-1; unclear D gene. CDR3 length: 14 residues. Germline CDR1 and CDR2: SGHNT and YYREEE (reference sequence). V gave up 2 bases and J gave up 5 bases, with 11 bases separating them. The CDR3 nucleotides are TGTGCCAGCAGCTTAGGGTCTCCCCACAATGAGCAGTTCTTC. Translation gives CASSLGSPHNEQFF.

The chain's CDR3 is CASSHRDRVSGYTF. Written as DNA, the CDR3 is TGCGCCAGCAGCCATCGGGACAGGGTCTCTGGCTACACCTTC. This chain connects TRBV4-1 to TRBJ1-2; 9 bases align to TRBD1. The CDR3 extends over 14 amino acids. The ends lost 3 bases at V and 7 bases at J; junction bases unmatched: 6. Germline V gene lookup returns CDR1 MGHRA and CDR2 YSYEKL.

The V and J genes are TRBV10-1 and TRBJ2-1; D call uncertain. Germline CDR1 is WNHNN and CDR2 is SYGVQD (reference sequence). The CDR3 extends over 15 amino acids. V was clipped by 0 bases and J by 5 bases, with 11 bases between them. The CDR3 region is CASSESDRLDNEQFF. CDR3 coding DNA: TGCGCCAGCAGTGAGTCGGACCGCCTGGACAATGAGCAGTTCTTC.

The chain employs TRBV5-1 and TRBJ2-3, with D possibly TRBD2 on 5 matching bases. Between the trimmed V and J ends, which lost 3 bases and 8 bases, there was a span of 16 bases. Germline V gene lookup returns CDR1 SGHRS and CDR2 YFSETQ. CDR3 length: 14 residues. The CDR3 bases are TGCGCCAGCAGCTCAGGACTGGAACCCGGTACGCAGTATTTT. Translated: CASSSGLEPGTQYF.

V usage is TRBV7-9 and J usage is TRBJ2-7, with D uncertain. Germline CDR1 and CDR2: SEHNR and FQNEAQ (reference sequence). This CDR3 has 12 amino acids. Trimming removed 2 bases at V and 3 bases at J, with 5 bases between. Here the CDR3 reads CASSLSGYEQYF. The CDR3 DNA follows: TGTGCCAGCAGCTTATCTGGCTACGAGCAGTACTTC.

The chain has TRBV6-5 and TRBJ1-2; D is unclear. The V gene lost 6 bases and the J gene lost 2 bases, with 13 bases spanning the gap. CDR3 size: 14 residues. Germline assignment: CDR1 MNHEY and CDR2 SVGAGI. For the CDR3, the DNA is TGTGCCAGCAGCCAAGGTCCGGTGAACTATGGCTACACCTTC. Its translation is CASSQGPVNYGYTF.

This clone has just one count. The genes are TRBV7-9 and TRBJ1-6; D perhaps matches TRBD1 (5 bases). CDR1 is SEHNR and CDR2 is FQNEAQ in the germline V gene (reference sequence). V was trimmed by 2 bases and J by 7 bases, leaving 9 bases between them. The CDR3 contains 14 residues. The CDR3 sequence is CASSLRGGNSPLHF. The DNA for the CDR3 is TGTGCCAGCAGCTTAAGGGGTGGGAATTCACCCCTCCACTTT.

The rearrangement uses TRBV5-1 and TRBJ2-1; weak D call: TRBD2 (5 bases). This CDR3 has 14 amino acids. CDR1 and CDR2 (germline): SGHRS, YFSETQ. V lost 2 bases and J lost 2, with 8 bases in between. CDR3 coding DNA: TGCGCCAGCAGCTTCGAGCGGACCTACAATGAGCAGTTCTTC. Amino acid sequence: CASSFERTYNEQFF.

The chain recombines TRBV13 with TRBJ1-3; the D gene is possibly TRBD1 (6 bases). Germline CDR1 is PRHDT and CDR2 is FYEKMQ (reference sequence). V lost 5 bases and J 2 bases, leaving 10 bases between the germline ends. CDR3 size: 14 residues. CDR3 coding DNA: TGTGCCAGCAGCCGGGGGCTAACTGGAAACACCATATATTTT. Its protein is CASSRGLTGNTIYF.

This chain links TRBV19 with TRBJ1-1; D is ambiguous. V gave up 5 bases and J gave up 1 base, with 11 bases separating them. Per the germline V gene, CDR1 is LNHDA and CDR2 is SQIVND (reference sequence). CDR3 size: 14 residues. Here the CDR3 reads CASSSPKSNTEAFF. The CDR3 DNA sequence: TGTGCCAGTAGTTCCCCAAAGTCGAACACTGAAGCTTTCTTT.

J is TRBJ1-2 and V is TRBV9; 7 positions match TRBD1. The length of the CDR3 is 14 residues. CDR1 and CDR2 from the germline V gene are SGDLS and YYNGEE. J gave up 8 bases and V 3 bases, and 10 bases lay outside the gene matches. The CDR3: CASSEARGGVGYTF. The CDR3 DNA is TGTGCCAGCAGCGAGGCGAGAGGGGGCGTCGGCTACACCTTC. Supplemented by reference TRBV9 and TRBJ1-2, the full variable domain reads DSGVTQTPKHLITATGQRVTLRCSPRSGDLSVYWYQQSLDQGLQFLIQYYNGEERAKGNILERFSAQQFPDLHSELNLSSLELGDSALYFCASSEARGGVGYTFGSGTRLTVV.

V usage is TRBV5-6 and J usage is TRBJ2-7; D perhaps matches TRBD1 (7 bases). Germline V gives CDR1 SGHDT, CDR2 YYEEEE. Trimming cost V 4 bases and J 0 bases, with 11 bases left between them. The CDR3 has 14 amino acids. The CDR3 loop is CASSPGGSSYEQYF. The CDR3 nucleotides are TGTGCCAGCAGCCCAGGGGGGTCCTCCTACGAGCAGTACTTC. Based on the CDR3 plus reference TRBV5-6 and TRBJ2-7, the full variable domain is DAGVTQSPTHLIKTRGQQVTLRCSPKSGHDTVSWYQQALGQGPQFIFQYYEEEERQRGNFPDRFSGHQFPNYSSELNVNALLLGDSALYLCASSPGGSSYEQYFGPGTRLTVT.

The chain employs TRBV29-1 and TRBJ1-5, with D maybe TRBD1 (5 bases). This CDR3 has 15 residues. Germline assignment: CDR1 SQVTM and CDR2 ANQGSEA. V was trimmed by 7 bases and J by 2 bases, leaving 18 bases between them. The CDR3 sequence: CSAAGGFLGNQPQHF. CDR3 DNA sequence: TGCAGCGCTGCCGGGGGGTTCCTCGGCAATCAGCCCCAGCATTTT.

The chain joins TRBV19 to TRBJ1-1, with 7 positions matching TRBD1. The CDR3 loop spans 15 amino acids. The trim removed 1 base at V and 2 bases at J, leaving 4 bases unmatched. Germline V CDR1 and CDR2: LNHDA, SQIVND (reference sequence). CDR3 coding DNA: TGTGCCAGTAGTATAGCGGGACAGCTAAACACTGAAGCTTTCTTT. Protein: CASSIAGQLNTEAFF. Using reference TRBV19 and TRBJ1-1 for the parts outside the CDR3, the full variable domain is DGGITQSPKYLFRKEGQNVTLSCEQNLNHDAMYWYRQDPGQGLRLIYYSQIVNDFQKGDIAEGYSVSREKKESFPLTVTSAQKNPTAFYLCASSIAGQLNTEAFFGQGTRLTVV.

The V and J genes are TRBV6-5 and TRBJ2-2; tentatively, D is TRBD1 (5 bases). Trimming shortened V by 4 bases and J by 3 bases, and 9 bases separated the two germline ends. Per the germline V gene, CDR1 is MNHEY and CDR2 is SVGAGI. The CDR3 loop spans 14 amino acids. The CDR3 sequence: CASSLSRDTGELFF. The CDR3 bases are TGTGCCAGCAGTTTGAGCAGGGACACCGGGGAGCTGTTTTTT.

The J gene is TRBJ1-2, the V gene TRBV4-2, with D perhaps TRBD1 (5 bases). The CDR3 contains 19 residues. Germline assignment: CDR1 LGHNA and CDR2 YNFKEQ. The V and J ends lost 3 bases and 2 bases respectively, with 25 bases between them. CDR3 in DNA: TGTGCCAGCAGCCACCTCATGGGGGTTTTCGGGGGGATCAACTATGGCTACACCTTC. Translation: CASSHLMGVFGGINYGYTF.

This sequence joins TRBV5-8 and TRBJ1-2; a possible D gene is TRBD1 (6 bases). This CDR3 spans 13 amino acids. Germline values: CDR1 SGHTS, CDR2 YDEGEE. V shed 2 bases and J shed 2 bases, with 7 bases lying between them. The CDR3 here is CASSLRGNYGYTF. In DNA form, the CDR3 reads TGTGCCAGCAGCTTAAGGGGGAACTATGGCTACACCTTC.